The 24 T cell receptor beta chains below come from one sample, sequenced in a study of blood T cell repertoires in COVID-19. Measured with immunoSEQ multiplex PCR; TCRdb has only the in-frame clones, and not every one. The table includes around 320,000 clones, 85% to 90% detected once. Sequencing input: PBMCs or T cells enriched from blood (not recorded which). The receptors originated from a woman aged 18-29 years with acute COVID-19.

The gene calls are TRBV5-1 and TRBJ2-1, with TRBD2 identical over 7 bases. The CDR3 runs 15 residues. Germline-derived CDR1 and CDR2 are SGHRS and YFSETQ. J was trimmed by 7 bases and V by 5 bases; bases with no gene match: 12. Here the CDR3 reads CASRNDGGRRNEQFF. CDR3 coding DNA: TGCGCCAGCAGGAACGACGGCGGGAGAAGGAATGAGCAGTTCTTC.

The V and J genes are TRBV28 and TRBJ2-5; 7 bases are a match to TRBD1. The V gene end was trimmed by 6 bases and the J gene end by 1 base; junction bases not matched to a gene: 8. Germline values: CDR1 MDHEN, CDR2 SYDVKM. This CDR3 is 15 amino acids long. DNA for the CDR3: TGTGCCAGCAGCGTGGACAGGTCCCTCCAAGAGACCCAGTACTTC. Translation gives CASSVDRSLQETQYF.

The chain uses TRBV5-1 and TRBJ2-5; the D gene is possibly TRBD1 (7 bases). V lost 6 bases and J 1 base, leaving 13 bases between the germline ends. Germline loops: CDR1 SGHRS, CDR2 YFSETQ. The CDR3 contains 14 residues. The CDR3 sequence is CASTTGRTQETQYF. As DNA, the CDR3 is TGCGCCAGCACGACAGGGAGGACCCAAGAGACCCAGTACTTC.

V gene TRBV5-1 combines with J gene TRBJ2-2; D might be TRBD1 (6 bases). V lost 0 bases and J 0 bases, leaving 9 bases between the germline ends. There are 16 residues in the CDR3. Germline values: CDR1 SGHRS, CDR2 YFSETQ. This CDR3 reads CASSLAGQPNTGELFF. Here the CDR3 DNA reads TGCGCCAGCAGCTTGGCGGGACAACCGAACACCGGGGAGCTGTTTTTT.

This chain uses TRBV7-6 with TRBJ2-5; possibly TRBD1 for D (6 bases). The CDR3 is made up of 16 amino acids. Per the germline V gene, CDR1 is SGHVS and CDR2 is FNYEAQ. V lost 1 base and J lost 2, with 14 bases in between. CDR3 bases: TGTGCCAGCAGCTTAGTAGTACAGGGTCTACAAGAGACCCAGTACTTC. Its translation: CASSLVVQGLQETQYF.

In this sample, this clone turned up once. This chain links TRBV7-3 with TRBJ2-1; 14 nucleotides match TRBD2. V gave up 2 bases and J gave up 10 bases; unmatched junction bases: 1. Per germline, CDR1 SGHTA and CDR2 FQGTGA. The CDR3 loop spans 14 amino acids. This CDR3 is CASSLGTSGSEQFF. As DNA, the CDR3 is TGTGCCAGCAGCTTAGGGACTAGCGGGAGCGAGCAGTTCTTC.

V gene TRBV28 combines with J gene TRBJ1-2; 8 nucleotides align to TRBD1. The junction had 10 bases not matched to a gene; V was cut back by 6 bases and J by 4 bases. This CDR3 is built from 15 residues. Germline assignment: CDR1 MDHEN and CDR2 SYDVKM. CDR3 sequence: CASRLRDRPVYGYTF. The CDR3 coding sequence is TGTGCCAGCAGACTACGGGACAGGCCAGTCTATGGCTACACCTTC.

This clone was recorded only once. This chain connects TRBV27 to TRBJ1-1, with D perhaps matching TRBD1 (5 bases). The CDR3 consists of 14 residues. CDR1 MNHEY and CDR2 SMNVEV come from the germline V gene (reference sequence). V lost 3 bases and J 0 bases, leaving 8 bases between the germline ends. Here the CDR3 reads CASSFGGLNTEAFF. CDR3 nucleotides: TGTGCCAGCAGTTTTGGGGGGTTGAACACTGAAGCTTTCTTT.

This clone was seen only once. DNA of the CDR3: TGTGCCAGCAGCGTAGACAGGGGGCGCGGGAAAGACTATGGCTACACCTTC. Protein: CASSVDRGRGKDYGYTF. The chain carries TRBV9 and TRBJ1-2; 9 positions match TRBD1. This CDR3 contains 17 residues. Germline trimming cut 0 bases from V and 3 bases from J; bases unmatched to any gene: 9. The germline gives CDR1 SGDLS, CDR2 YYNGEE.

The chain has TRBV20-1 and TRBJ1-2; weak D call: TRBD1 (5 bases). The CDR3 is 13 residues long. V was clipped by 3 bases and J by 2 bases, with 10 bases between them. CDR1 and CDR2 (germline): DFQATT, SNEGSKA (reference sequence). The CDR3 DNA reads TGCAGTGCTAGTGACAGATCAAACTATGGCTACACCTTC. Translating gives CSASDRSNYGYTF.

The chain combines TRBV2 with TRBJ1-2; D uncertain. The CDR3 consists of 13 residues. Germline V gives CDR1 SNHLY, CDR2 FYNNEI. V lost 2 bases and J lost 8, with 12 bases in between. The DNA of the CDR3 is TGTGCCAGCAGTGAATGGGAGGTAGAAGGCTACACCTTC. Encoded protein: CASSEWEVEGYTF.

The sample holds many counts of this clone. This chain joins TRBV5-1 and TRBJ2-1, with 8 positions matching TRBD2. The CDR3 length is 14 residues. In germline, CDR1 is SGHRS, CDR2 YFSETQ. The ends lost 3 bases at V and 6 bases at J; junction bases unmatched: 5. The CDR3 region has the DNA TGCGCCAGCAGCTGGAGCGGGGGTCTCAATGAGCAGTTCTTC. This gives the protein CASSWSGGLNEQFF.

The CDR3 nucleotides are TGCAGCTTTCAGGGGAACTATGGCTACACCTTC. It yields the protein CSFQGNYGYTF. The chain recombines TRBV20-1 with TRBJ1-2, with a weak D call TRBD1 (6 bases). The germline CDR1 and CDR2 sequences are DFQATT and SNEGSKA (reference sequence). The CDR3 extends over 11 amino acids.

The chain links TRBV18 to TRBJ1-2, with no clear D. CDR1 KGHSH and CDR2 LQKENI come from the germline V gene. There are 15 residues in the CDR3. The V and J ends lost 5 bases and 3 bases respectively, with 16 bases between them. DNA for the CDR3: TGTGCCAGCTCATTTGGCCCTTCGGCGGACTATGGCTACACCTTC. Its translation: CASSFGPSADYGYTF.

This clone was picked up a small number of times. In nucleotides, the CDR3 is TGTGCCATCAGTGAGCCCTGGACAGGGCCGACGAACACCGGGGAGCTGTTTTTT. It translates to CAISEPWTGPTNTGELFF. This chain joins TRBV10-3 and TRBJ2-2; 8 nucleotides align to TRBD1. Unmatched junction bases numbered 8, after V lost 2 bases and J lost 0 bases. Germline CDR1 is ENHRY and CDR2 is SYGVKD. The CDR3 length is 18 residues.

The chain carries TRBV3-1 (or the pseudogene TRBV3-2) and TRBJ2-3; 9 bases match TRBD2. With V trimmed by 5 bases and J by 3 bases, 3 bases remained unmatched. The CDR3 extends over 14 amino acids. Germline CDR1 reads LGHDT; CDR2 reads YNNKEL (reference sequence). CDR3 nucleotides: TGTGCCAGCAGCTATAGCGGGAGAACAGATACGCAGTATTTT. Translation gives CASSYSGRTDTQYF.

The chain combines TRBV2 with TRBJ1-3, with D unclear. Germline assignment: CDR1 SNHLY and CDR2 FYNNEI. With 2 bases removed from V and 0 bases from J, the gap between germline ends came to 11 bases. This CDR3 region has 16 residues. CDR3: CASSETEEGSGNTIYF. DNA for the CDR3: TGTGCCAGCAGTGAAACAGAAGAAGGCTCTGGAAACACCATATATTTT.

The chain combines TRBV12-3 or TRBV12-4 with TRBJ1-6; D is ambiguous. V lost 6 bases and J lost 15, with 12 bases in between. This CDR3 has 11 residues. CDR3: CASSRLRVLHF. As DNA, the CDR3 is TGTGCCAGCAGCCGATTACGAGTCCTCCACTTT.

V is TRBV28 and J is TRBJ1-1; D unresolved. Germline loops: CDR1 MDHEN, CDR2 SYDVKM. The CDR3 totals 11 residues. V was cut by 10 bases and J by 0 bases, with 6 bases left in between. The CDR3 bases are TGTGCCACCTACTTGAACACTGAAGCTTTCTTT. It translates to CATYLNTEAFF.

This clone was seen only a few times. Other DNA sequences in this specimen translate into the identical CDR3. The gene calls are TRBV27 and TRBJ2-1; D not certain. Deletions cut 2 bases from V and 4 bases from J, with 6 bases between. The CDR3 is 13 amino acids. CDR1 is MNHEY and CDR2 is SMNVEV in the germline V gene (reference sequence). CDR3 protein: CASSLVLYNEQFF. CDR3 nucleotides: TGTGCCAGCAGTTTAGTTTTATACAATGAGCAGTTCTTC.

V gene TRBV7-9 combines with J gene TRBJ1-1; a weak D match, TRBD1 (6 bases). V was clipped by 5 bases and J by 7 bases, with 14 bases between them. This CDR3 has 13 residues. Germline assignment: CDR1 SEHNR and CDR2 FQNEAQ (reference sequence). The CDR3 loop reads CASSDRQVHEAFF. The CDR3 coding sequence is TGTGCCAGCAGCGACCGACAGGTCCATGAAGCTTTCTTT.

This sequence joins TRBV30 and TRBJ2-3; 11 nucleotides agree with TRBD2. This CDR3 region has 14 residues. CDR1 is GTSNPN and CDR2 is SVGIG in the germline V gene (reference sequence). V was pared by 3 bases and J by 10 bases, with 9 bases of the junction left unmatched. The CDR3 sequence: CAWREGLAGPSQYF. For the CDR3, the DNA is TGTGCCTGGAGGGAAGGACTAGCGGGCCCGTCGCAGTATTTT. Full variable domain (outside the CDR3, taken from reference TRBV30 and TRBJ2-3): SQTIHQWPATLVQPVGSPLSLECTVEGTSNPNLYWYRQAAGRGLQLLFYSVGIGQISSEVPQNLSASRPQDRQFILSSKKLLLSDSGFYLCAWREGLAGPSQYFGPGTRLTVL.

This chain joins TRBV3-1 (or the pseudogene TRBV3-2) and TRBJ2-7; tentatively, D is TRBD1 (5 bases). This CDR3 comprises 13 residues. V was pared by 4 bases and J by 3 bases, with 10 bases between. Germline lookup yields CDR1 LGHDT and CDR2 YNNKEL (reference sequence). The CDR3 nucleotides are TGTGCCAGCAGCCGCGGACATCTCTACGAGCAGTACTTC. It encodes CASSRGHLYEQYF.

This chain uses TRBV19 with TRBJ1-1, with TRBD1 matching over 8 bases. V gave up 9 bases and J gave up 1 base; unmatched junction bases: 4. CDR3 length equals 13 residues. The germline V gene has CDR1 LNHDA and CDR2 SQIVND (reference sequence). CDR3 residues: CASCQGANTEAFF. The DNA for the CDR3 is TGTGCCAGCTGCCAGGGGGCGAACACTGAAGCTTTCTTT.